A single sample is the source of the 20 T cell receptor beta chains below, sequenced in a study of OX40 agonist ivuxolimab in advanced cancers. Sequenced by immunoSEQ multiplex PCR; TCRdb stores in-frame clones only, minus some. The sample carries approximately 39,000 clones, 80% to 90% recorded once. Sequenced here: CD4+ or CD8+ T cells sorted from blood, sampled in a trial of the OX40 agonist ivuxolimab. The receptors derive from an adult with an advanced solid tumor such as melanoma, head and neck, liver or kidney cancer.

This sequence joins TRBV4-3 and TRBJ2-1, with a weak D call TRBD1 (6 bases). Trimming pared 1 base from V and 5 bases from J, leaving 12 bases between. CDR1 and CDR2 (germline): LGHNA, YSLEER. The CDR3 sequence is 15 residues long. CDR3 in DNA: TGCGCCAGCAGCCAAGGGGTACAGGGTGACAATGAGCAGTTCTTC. This gives the protein CASSQGVQGDNEQFF.

V is TRBV10-1 and J is TRBJ2-1; D may match TRBD1 or TRBD2 (5 bases each). Germline V lookup: CDR1 WNHNN, CDR2 SYGVQD (reference sequence). This CDR3 has 14 residues. Trimming took 3 bases from V and 5 from J, leaving 11 bases between them. The CDR3: CASSERGADNEQFF. The CDR3 nucleotides read TGCGCCAGCAGTGAAAGAGGGGCCGACAATGAGCAGTTCTTC.

This clone has more than one count but fewer than ten. The chain uses TRBV30 and TRBJ1-1; maybe TRBD1 (6 bases). CDR1 is GTSNPN and CDR2 is SVGIG in the germline V gene (reference sequence). There are 11 residues in the CDR3. Here the CDR3 reads CAQQGGTEAFF. The CDR3 nucleotides are TGTGCACAACAGGGTGGGACTGAAGCTTTCTTT.

The genes are TRBV5-4 and TRBJ2-5; 8 nucleotides line up with TRBD1. CDR1 and CDR2 from the germline V gene are SGHNT and YYREEE (reference sequence). V lost 3 bases, J lost 9 bases, and 10 bases stayed unmatched. The CDR3 spans 14 residues. CDR3 protein: CASSSGQEYLAQYF. CDR3 DNA: TGTGCCAGCAGCTCGGGACAGGAATATTTGGCCCAGTACTTC.

The rearrangement uses TRBV4-1 and TRBJ1-1, with 7 bases fitting TRBD1. This CDR3 is 13 amino acids long. Germline trimming cut 4 bases from V and 3 bases from J; bases unmatched to any gene: 2. Germline CDR1 reads MGHRA; CDR2 reads YSYEKL. The CDR3 sequence is CASSRQGDTEAFF. DNA for the CDR3: TGCGCCAGCAGCCGACAGGGTGACACTGAAGCTTTCTTT.

This chain connects TRBV6-6 to TRBJ1-6, with D possibly matching TRBD1 (5 bases). Trimming took 7 bases from V and 10 from J, leaving 14 bases between them. The CDR3 has 13 residues. The germline CDR1 and CDR2 sequences are MNHNY and SVGAGI (reference sequence). The CDR3 is CASNWDPRSPLHF. CDR3 bases: TGTGCCAGCAATTGGGACCCCCGGTCACCCCTCCACTTT.

The chain links TRBV29-1 to TRBJ2-7; tentative D call: TRBD2 (5 bases). The CDR3 length is 11 residues. Trimming left V 6 bases short and J 5 bases short, with 11 bases between. Germline assignment: CDR1 SQVTM and CDR2 ANQGSEA. CDR3 DNA: TGCAGCGTGGCTGACGGGAACGAGCAGTACTTC. Residues: CSVADGNEQYF.

This rearrangement joins TRBV21-1 to TRBJ2-7; TRBD2, the table's D call, lacks a check against the DNA. TRBV21-1 is flagged as a pseudogene. CDR3 size: 17 residues. CDR3 bases: TGTGCCAGCAGCCCCCAATCCCAACTGGTCTCCTCCTACGAGCAGTACTTC. It translates to CASSPQSQLVSSYEQYF.

J is TRBJ2-7 and V is TRBV9, with D unresolved. Germline values: CDR1 SGDLS, CDR2 YYNGEE. V was shortened by 4 bases and J by 0 bases, with 14 bases between the two germline ends. The CDR3 is 15 residues long. CDR3 loop: CASSPQVWFSYEQYF. DNA for the CDR3: TGTGCCAGCAGCCCGCAGGTATGGTTCTCCTACGAGCAGTACTTC.

The chain joins TRBV7-2 to TRBJ2-2; 10 bases align to TRBD2. With 2 bases clipped from V and 4 bases from J, the junction kept 13 bases outside the gene matches. CDR1 and CDR2 (germline): SGHTA, FQGNSA. The CDR3 is 19 residues long. The CDR3 coding sequence is TGTGCCAGCAGCTTAAAGGTTTTAGCGGGGGGAGGAGGCACCGGGGAGCTGTTTTTT. Translated, it gives CASSLKVLAGGGGTGELFF.

V gene TRBV30 combines with J gene TRBJ1-1; D gene unclear. CDR1 is GTSNPN, CDR2 SVGIG, per germline (reference sequence). This CDR3 spans 12 amino acids. V gave up 2 bases and J gave up 4 bases, with 8 bases separating them. The CDR3 sequence is CAWSPPPTEAFF. CDR3 sequence (DNA): TGTGCCTGGAGTCCTCCCCCCACTGAAGCTTTCTTT.

The V call is TRBV27, the J call TRBJ1-1, with 7 bases fitting TRBD1. V trimming: 2 bases; J trimming: 2 bases; junction bases outside the gene matches: 5. Germline V CDR1 and CDR2: MNHEY, SMNVEV (reference sequence). The length of the CDR3 is 15 residues. The CDR3 DNA reads TGTGCCAGCAGTTTAGGAGGGGGCCCTAACACTGAAGCTTTCTTT. Translated: CASSLGGGPNTEAFF.

This clone was recorded once. The CDR3 DNA sequence: TGTGCCAGTAGTTTGATCCTCGCCGACGGGAACGTGGACAAACTGTTTTTT. Translation: CASSLILADGNVDKLFF. The chain employs TRBV19 and TRBJ1-4, with unresolved D. This CDR3 has 17 amino acids. The germline V and J ends were trimmed by 5 bases and 11 bases, with 27 bases remaining between them. Germline CDR1 reads LNHDA; CDR2 reads SQIVND (reference sequence). The whole variable domain, filled in from reference TRBV19 and TRBJ1-4, reads DGGITQSPKYLFRKEGQNVTLSCEQNLNHDAMYWYRQDPGQGLRLIYYSQIVNDFQKGDIAEGYSVSREKKESFPLTVTSAQKNPTAFYLCASSLILADGNVDKLFFGSGTQLSVL.

This clone was recorded once. The chain employs TRBV6-5 and TRBJ2-1, with TRBD1 matching over 7 bases. The V gene end was trimmed by 5 bases and the J gene end by 4 bases; junction bases not matched to a gene: 8. The CDR3 has 15 amino acids. The germline V gene has CDR1 MNHEY and CDR2 SVGAGI. Written as DNA, the CDR3 is TGTGCCAGCAGTCAGACAGGGTCCGGATACAATGAGCAGTTCTTC. The encoded protein is CASSQTGSGYNEQFF.

The chain carries TRBV7-9 and TRBJ1-4, with 9 bases aligning to TRBD1. The CDR3 consists of 14 residues. Germline values: CDR1 SEHNR, CDR2 FQNEAQ (reference sequence). Germline trimming cut 5 bases from V and 6 bases from J; bases unmatched to any gene: 4. The CDR3 here is CASSLTGGDEKLFF. The CDR3 region has the DNA TGTGCCAGCAGCCTCACAGGGGGCGATGAAAAACTGTTTTTT. The full variable domain, with the rest looked up from reference TRBV7-9 and TRBJ1-4, is DTGVSQNPRHKITKRGQNVTFRCDPISEHNRLYWYRQTLGQGPEFLTYFQNEAQLEKSRLLSDRFSAERPKGSFSTLEIQRTEQGDSAMYLCASSLTGGDEKLFFGSGTQLSVL.

This chain connects TRBV30 to TRBJ2-1; D is uncertain. CDR1 GTSNPN and CDR2 SVGIG come from the germline V gene (reference sequence). CDR3 length equals 11 residues. V lost 1 base and J 7 bases, leaving 5 bases between the germline ends. The CDR3 nucleotides are TGTGCCTGGAGTGGGGGAAATGAGCAGTTCTTC. This translates into CAWSGGNEQFF.

The rearrangement uses TRBV21-1 and TRBJ2-7; the table's D gene call, TRBD2, was not cross checked with the DNA. TRBV21-1 is labeled a pseudogene. This CDR3 has 21 amino acids. The CDR3 sequence: CASSKEETPASVGIRSNGQYF. The CDR3 coding sequence is TGTGCCAGCAGCAAAGAAGAGACCCCAGCTAGCGTAGGAATCAGGTCCAATGGGCAGTACTTC.

In regard to this clone: Other nucleotide sequences in the sample specify the same CDR3. This chain joins TRBV20-1 and TRBJ2-1; no clear D gene. The germline gives CDR1 DFQATT, CDR2 SNEGSKA (reference sequence). Trimming took off 5 bases at V and 4 bases at J, with 6 bases between the two ends. The CDR3 loop spans 11 amino acids. CDR3 in DNA: TGCAGTGCTCTTAATTACAATGAGCAGTTCTTC. Translating it yields CSALNYNEQFF.

The table lists this clone with a few counts. The chain has TRBV18 and TRBJ2-5; the D gene is possibly TRBD2 (6 bases). This CDR3 region has 15 residues. Germline CDR1 KGHSH, CDR2 LQKENI. V dropped 2 bases and J dropped 2 bases, with 12 bases sitting between them. The CDR3 loop reads CASSPTLGLQETQYF. CDR3 sequence (DNA): TGTGCCAGCTCACCAACGTTGGGACTGCAAGAGACCCAGTACTTC.

The chain has TRBV6-1 and TRBJ1-5; no definite D call. This CDR3 has 14 amino acids. Germline V CDR1 and CDR2: MNHNS, SASEGT. Between the trimmed V and J ends, which lost 1 base and 7 bases, there was a span of 11 bases. The CDR3 region is CASSEVGSEQPQHF. The CDR3 region has the DNA TGTGCCAGCAGTGAAGTGGGCAGCGAGCAGCCCCAGCATTTT.